A single sample gave rise to the 18 T cell receptor beta chains below, sequenced in a study of shared clonotypes between healthy human individuals. Naive CD8 cells lacked CD45RO, underwent positive selection for CCR7 and left out terminally differentiated effector memory CD45RA+ cells. Clones were read by immunoSEQ multiplex PCR, and TCRdb kept only the in-frame ones, dropping some. The sample has millions of clones, approximately 94% seen once. Sequenced sample: naive CD8+ T cells from PBMCs. The receptors here all came from a man aged 18 to 35 in good health. Some clones in this sample may be carry-over from other donors' samples.

The V gene is TRBV30, the J gene TRBJ2-7; a weak D match, TRBD2 (6 bases). CDR3 length equals 13 residues. V dropped 3 bases and J dropped 5 bases, with 14 bases sitting between them. CDR1 and CDR2 (germline): GTSNPN, SVGIG (reference sequence). CDR3 sequence (DNA): TGTGCCTGGAGACCGACGGGGGTCCACGAGCAGTACTTC. It codes for CAWRPTGVHEQYF. Based on the CDR3 plus reference TRBV30 and TRBJ2-7, the full variable domain is SQTIHQWPATLVQPVGSPLSLECTVEGTSNPNLYWYRQAAGRGLQLLFYSVGIGQISSEVPQNLSASRPQDRQFILSSKKLLLSDSGFYLCAWRPTGVHEQYFGPGTRLTVT.

The chain uses TRBV2 and TRBJ2-7; TRBD2 agrees at 8 bases. Germline loops: CDR1 SNHLY, CDR2 FYNNEI. This CDR3 has 14 amino acids. V shed 6 bases and J 3 bases; nucleotides not matched to a gene: 7. CDR3 protein: CASRIAGPLYEQYF. CDR3 coding DNA: TGTGCCAGCAGAATAGCGGGGCCCCTCTACGAGCAGTACTTC.

This chain uses TRBV15 with TRBJ2-2; 10 bases map to TRBD1. The CDR3 is made up of 17 amino acids. Germline CDR1 reads LNHNV; CDR2 reads YYDKDF (reference sequence). V dropped 0 bases and J dropped 7; count of bases not matched to a gene: 8. The CDR3 coding sequence is TGTGCCACCAGCAGAGATGGGACAGGGGTTCAGTTCGGGGAGCTGTTTTTT. Amino acids: CATSRDGTGVQFGELFF.

The chain joins TRBV4-3 to TRBJ2-1; the match to TRBD1 covers 9 bases. Germline CDR1 is LGHNA and CDR2 is YSLEER. The CDR3 is 17 amino acids. With 1 base clipped from V and 10 bases from J, the junction kept 14 bases outside the gene matches. CDR3 sequence: CASSQVKRTGELWEQFF. DNA of the CDR3: TGCGCCAGCAGCCAAGTTAAGAGGACAGGGGAACTTTGGGAGCAGTTCTTC.

V gene TRBV7-2 combines with J gene TRBJ1-2; D call uncertain. Trimming removed 11 bases at V and 5 bases at J, with 9 bases between. Germline V gene data show CDR1 as SGHTA and CDR2 as FQGNSA. The length of the CDR3 is 10 residues. The CDR3 is CAGNGYGYTF. The CDR3 nucleotides are TGTGCCGGAAACGGGTATGGCTACACCTTC.

The chain carries TRBV5-4 and TRBJ2-1, with unresolved D. Trimming removed 4 bases at V and 8 bases at J, with 22 bases between. Per germline, CDR1 SGHNT and CDR2 YYREEE (reference sequence). The CDR3 consists of 16 residues. The CDR3 here is CASSPPLRQELDEQFF. DNA of the CDR3: TGTGCCAGCAGCCCCCCGCTCCGTCAAGAGCTGGATGAGCAGTTCTTC.

The J gene is TRBJ2-7, the V gene TRBV7-9, with 9 bases lining up with TRBD2. With 4 bases clipped from V and 4 bases from J, the junction kept 8 bases outside the gene matches. The CDR3 covers 15 residues. Germline-derived CDR1 and CDR2 are SEHNR and FQNEAQ (reference sequence). CDR3 amino acids: CASSSPVGLAYEQYF. CDR3 DNA sequence: TGTGCCAGCAGCTCACCCGTGGGACTAGCTTACGAGCAGTACTTC. The full variable domain, rest sourced from reference TRBV7-9 and TRBJ2-7, is DTGVSQNPRHKITKRGQNVTFRCDPISEHNRLYWYRQTLGQGPEFLTYFQNEAQLEKSRLLSDRFSAERPKGSFSTLEIQRTEQGDSAMYLCASSSPVGLAYEQYFGPGTRLTVT.

The V and J genes are TRBV28 and TRBJ1-2; D is possibly TRBD1 (6 bases). The CDR3 is 15 amino acids. Germline lookup yields CDR1 MDHEN and CDR2 SYDVKM. V lost 3 bases and J lost 4, with 15 bases in between. CDR3 amino acids: CASSFPKDSRYGYTF. Written as DNA, the CDR3 is TGTGCCAGCAGTTTTCCCAAGGACAGCCGCTATGGCTACACCTTC.

The table lists this clone with a few counts. The rearrangement links TRBV7-6 to TRBJ1-5; D possibly corresponds to TRBD1 (5 bases). This CDR3 spans 13 amino acids. Germline values: CDR1 SGHVS, CDR2 FNYEAQ. V lost 5 bases and J 7 bases, leaving 12 bases between the germline ends. CDR3: CASSTDRGQPQHF. In nucleotides, the CDR3 is TGTGCCAGCAGCACCGACAGAGGCCAGCCCCAGCATTTT. The full variable domain, in which reference TRBV7-6 and TRBJ1-5 provide the parts outside the CDR3, is GAGVSQSPRYKVTKRGQDVALRCDPISGHVSLYWYRQALGQGPEFLTYFNYEAQQDKSGLPNDRFSAERPEGSISTLTIQRTEQRDSAMYRCASSTDRGQPQHFGDGTRLSIL.

The chain couples TRBV7-9 to TRBJ1-4, with D unclear. The V end was cut by 5 bases, the J end by 4 bases, with 17 bases between. Germline CDR1 is SEHNR and CDR2 is FQNEAQ (reference sequence). The CDR3 length is 16 residues. The chain's CDR3 is CASSLANPVDNEKLFF. Written as DNA, the CDR3 is TGTGCCAGCAGCCTTGCCAATCCAGTAGATAATGAAAAACTGTTTTTT.

This chain links TRBV27 with TRBJ2-4; D is unresolved. Per germline, CDR1 MNHEY and CDR2 SMNVEV (reference sequence). The CDR3 extends over 13 amino acids. V dropped 6 bases and J dropped 8 bases, with 14 bases sitting between them. The CDR3 is CASRLAEEDIQYF. In nucleotides, the CDR3 is TGTGCCAGCAGACTCGCCGAGGAAGACATTCAGTACTTC.

DNA of the CDR3: TGCGCCAGCAGCCTTTTCACGGAAATAGCCAAAAACATTCAGTACTTC. Protein product: CASSLFTEIAKNIQYF. This chain connects TRBV4-1 to TRBJ2-4; D is unresolved. V dropped 4 bases and J dropped 0 bases, with 13 bases sitting between them. CDR3 size: 16 residues. Germline CDR1 and CDR2: MGHRA and YSYEKL.

This clone was seen just once. This chain joins TRBV7-9 and TRBJ2-7; TRBD1 aligns across 10 bases. The germline V gene encodes CDR1 SEHNR and CDR2 FQNEAQ (reference sequence). The junction had 13 bases not matched to a gene; V was cut back by 6 bases and J by 5 bases. This CDR3 is built from 16 residues. The CDR3 loop reads CASSSFPGQGFDEQYF. In DNA form, the CDR3 reads TGTGCCAGCAGTTCCTTTCCGGGACAGGGGTTCGACGAGCAGTACTTC.

CDR3 protein: CASSQEEFGDENTGELFF. Here the CDR3 DNA reads TGCGCCAGCAGCCAAGAAGAGTTCGGGGACGAGAACACCGGGGAGCTGTTTTTT. The gene calls are TRBV4-3 and TRBJ2-2; D may be TRBD1 or TRBD2 (5 bases each). This CDR3 region has 18 residues. Trimming removed 0 bases at V and 1 base at J, with 15 bases between. Germline CDR1 LGHNA, CDR2 YSLEER.

This chain joins TRBV6-1 and TRBJ1-1; D uncertain. CDR1 is MNHNS, CDR2 SASEGT, per germline. With 4 bases removed from V and 6 bases from J, the gap between germline ends came to 6 bases. CDR3 length: 11 residues. CDR3 in DNA: TGTGCCAGCAGTGTCCACCCTGAAGCTTTCTTT. This gives the protein CASSVHPEAFF.

This clone turned up a few times. This chain uses TRBV30 with TRBJ2-2, with unresolved D. Trimming shortened V by 4 bases and J by 7 bases, and 13 bases separated the two germline ends. Germline loops: CDR1 GTSNPN, CDR2 SVGIG (reference sequence). This CDR3 contains 13 residues. Here the CDR3 reads CAWNLEILGELFF. As DNA, the CDR3 is TGTGCCTGGAACTTGGAAATTCTCGGGGAGCTGTTTTTT.

The V and J genes are TRBV7-9 and TRBJ2-3; D tentatively fits TRBD1 or TRBD2 (5 bases each). The V end lost 0 bases, the J end lost 6 bases, and 19 bases lay between the germline ends. The CDR3 consists of 17 residues. Per germline, CDR1 SEHNR and CDR2 FQNEAQ (reference sequence). CDR3 DNA: TGTGCCAGCAGCTTAGCGCCTAGCAGGGCAAACTCCGATACGCAGTATTTT. It yields the protein CASSLAPSRANSDTQYF.

This sequence joins TRBV19 and TRBJ2-1; D may match TRBD1 or TRBD2 (5 bases each). Germline CDR1 is LNHDA and CDR2 is SQIVND (reference sequence). The CDR3 is 14 residues long. V lost 4 bases and J lost 7, with 14 bases in between. CDR3 residues: CASSTRGQGNEQFF. DNA of the CDR3: TGTGCCAGTAGTACCCGGGGTCAGGGAAATGAGCAGTTCTTC. Supplemented by reference TRBV19 and TRBJ2-1, the full variable domain reads DGGITQSPKYLFRKEGQNVTLSCEQNLNHDAMYWYRQDPGQGLRLIYYSQIVNDFQKGDIAEGYSVSREKKESFPLTVTSAQKNPTAFYLCASSTRGQGNEQFFGPGTRLTVL.